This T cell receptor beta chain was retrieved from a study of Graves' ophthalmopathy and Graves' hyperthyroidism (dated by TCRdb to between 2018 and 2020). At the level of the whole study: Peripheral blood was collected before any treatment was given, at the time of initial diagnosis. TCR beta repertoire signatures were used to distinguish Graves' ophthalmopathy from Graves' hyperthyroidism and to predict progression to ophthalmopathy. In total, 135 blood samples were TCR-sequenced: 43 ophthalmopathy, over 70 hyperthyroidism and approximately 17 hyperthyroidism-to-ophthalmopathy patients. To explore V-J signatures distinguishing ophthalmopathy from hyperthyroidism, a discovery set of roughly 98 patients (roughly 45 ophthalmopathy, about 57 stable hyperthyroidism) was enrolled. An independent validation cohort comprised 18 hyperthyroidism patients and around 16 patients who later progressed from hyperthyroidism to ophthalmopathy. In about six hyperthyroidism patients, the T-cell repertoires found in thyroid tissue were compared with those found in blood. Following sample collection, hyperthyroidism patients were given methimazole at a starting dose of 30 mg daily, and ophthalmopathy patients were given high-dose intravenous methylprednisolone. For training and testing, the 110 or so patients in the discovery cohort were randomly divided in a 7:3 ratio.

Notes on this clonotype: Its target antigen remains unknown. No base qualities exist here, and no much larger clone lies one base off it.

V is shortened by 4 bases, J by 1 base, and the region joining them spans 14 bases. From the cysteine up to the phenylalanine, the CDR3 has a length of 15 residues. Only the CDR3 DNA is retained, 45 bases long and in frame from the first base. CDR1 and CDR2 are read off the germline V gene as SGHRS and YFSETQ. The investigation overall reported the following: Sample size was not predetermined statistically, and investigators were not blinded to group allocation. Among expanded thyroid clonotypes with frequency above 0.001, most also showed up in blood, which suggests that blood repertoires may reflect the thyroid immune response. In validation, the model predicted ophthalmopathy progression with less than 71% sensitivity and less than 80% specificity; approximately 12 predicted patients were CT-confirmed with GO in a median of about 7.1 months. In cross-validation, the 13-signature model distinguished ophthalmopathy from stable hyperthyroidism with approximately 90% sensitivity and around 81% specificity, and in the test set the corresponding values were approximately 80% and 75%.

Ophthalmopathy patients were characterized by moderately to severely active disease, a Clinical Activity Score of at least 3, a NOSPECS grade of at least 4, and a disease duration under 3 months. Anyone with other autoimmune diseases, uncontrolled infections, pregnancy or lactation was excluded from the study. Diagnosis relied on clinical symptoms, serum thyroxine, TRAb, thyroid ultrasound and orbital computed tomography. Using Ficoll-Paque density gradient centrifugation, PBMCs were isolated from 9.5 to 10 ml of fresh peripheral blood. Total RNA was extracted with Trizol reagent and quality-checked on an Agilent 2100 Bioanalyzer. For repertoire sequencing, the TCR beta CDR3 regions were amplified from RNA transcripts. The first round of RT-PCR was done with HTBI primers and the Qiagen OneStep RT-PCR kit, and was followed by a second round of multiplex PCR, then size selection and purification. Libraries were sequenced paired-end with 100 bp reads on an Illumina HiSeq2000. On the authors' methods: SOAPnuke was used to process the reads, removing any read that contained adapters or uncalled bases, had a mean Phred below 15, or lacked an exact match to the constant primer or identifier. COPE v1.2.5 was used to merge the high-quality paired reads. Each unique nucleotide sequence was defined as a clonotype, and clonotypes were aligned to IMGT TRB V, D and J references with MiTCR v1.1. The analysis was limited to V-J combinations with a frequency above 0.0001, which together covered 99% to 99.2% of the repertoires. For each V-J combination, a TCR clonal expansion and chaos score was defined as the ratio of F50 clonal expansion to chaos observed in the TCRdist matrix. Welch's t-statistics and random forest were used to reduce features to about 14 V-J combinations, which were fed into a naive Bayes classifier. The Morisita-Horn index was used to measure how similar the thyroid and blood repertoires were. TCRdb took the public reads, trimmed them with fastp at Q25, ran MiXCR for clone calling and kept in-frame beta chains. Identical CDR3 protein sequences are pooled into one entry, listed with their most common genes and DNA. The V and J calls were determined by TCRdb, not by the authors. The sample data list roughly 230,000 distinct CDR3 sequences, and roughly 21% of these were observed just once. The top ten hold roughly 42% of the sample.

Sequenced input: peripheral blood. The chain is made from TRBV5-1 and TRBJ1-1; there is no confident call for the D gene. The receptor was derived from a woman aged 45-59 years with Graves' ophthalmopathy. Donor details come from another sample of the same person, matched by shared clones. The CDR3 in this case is CASSPVLAPNTEAFF. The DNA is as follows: TGCGCCAGCAGCCCGGTTTTGGCCCCGAACACTGAAGCTTTCTTT.